A single sample gave rise to the 29 T cell receptor beta chains below, sequenced in a study of Ad26.COV2.S vaccination and SARS-CoV-2 variants. Profiling relied on immunoSEQ multiplex PCR, and the TCRdb table lists in-frame clones only, not all of them. This sample has around 320,000 clones, with around 83% found just once. The treatment is: 19 received Ad26.COV2.S at low or high dose, single or two shots; roughly five received placebo; per-sample allocation not given. The samples were gathered on day 63 after the first injection of vaccine or placebo. The specimen was peripheral blood, collected in a trial of Ad26.COV2.S vaccine versus placebo. These receptors were taken from a person between 18 and 65 years old who received the Ad26.COV2.S COVID-19 vaccine or a placebo.

The V gene is TRBV27, the J gene TRBJ1-5; D not resolved. Looked up from germline, CDR1 is MNHEY and CDR2 is SMNVEV (reference sequence). The ends were cut back, 6 bases at V and 9 bases at J, with 18 bases in the middle. This CDR3 comprises 14 residues. CDR3: CASRSYGVVGPQHF. CDR3 coding DNA: TGTGCCAGCAGGTCATATGGGGTGGTTGGGCCCCAGCATTTT.

This clone occurred a few times. V and J are TRBV25-1 and TRBJ1-1; no firm D call. CDR3 length equals 14 residues. Germline CDR1 MGHDK, CDR2 SYGVNS. The V end was cut by 4 bases, the J end by 0 bases, with 9 bases between. The CDR3 loop is CASSALGLNTEAFF. CDR3 DNA sequence: TGTGCCAGCAGTGCACTGGGCTTGAACACTGAAGCTTTCTTT. Together with reference TRBV25-1 and TRBJ1-1, the CDR3 gives the full variable domain: EADIYQTPRYLVIGTGKKITLECSQTMGHDKMYWYQQDPGMELHLIHYSYGVNSTEKGDLSSESTVSRIRTEHFPLTLESARPSHTSQYLCASSALGLNTEAFFGQGTRLTVV.

This clone was observed a few times. This chain connects TRBV7-9 to TRBJ1-2; 7 bases fit TRBD1. V lost 5 bases to trimming and J lost 3 bases; unmatched junction nucleotides: 3. Germline V gives CDR1 SEHNR, CDR2 FQNEAQ (reference sequence). The CDR3 spans 13 residues. The DNA for the CDR3 is TGTGCCAGCAGCCCGGGACAGCACTATGGCTACACCTTC. Amino acids: CASSPGQHYGYTF.

V usage is TRBV5-1 and J usage is TRBJ2-7; 12 nucleotides align to TRBD2. V was clipped by 0 bases and J by 2 bases; unmatched bases: 12. Germline V CDR1 and CDR2: SGHRS, YFSETQ. The CDR3 has 19 amino acids. CDR3 sequence (DNA): TGCGCCAGCAGCTTGGTGGCCAGCGGGACTAGCGGGTCCCCCTACGAGCAGTACTTC. It codes for CASSLVASGTSGSPYEQYF.

V and J are TRBV2 and TRBJ2-1; 12 positions match TRBD2. The CDR3 spans 13 residues. With V trimmed by 5 bases and J by 12 bases, 5 bases remained unmatched. Germline CDR1 SNHLY, CDR2 FYNNEI. DNA for the CDR3: TGTGCCAGCAGTCCTGGACTAGCGGGGCGGCAGTTCTTC. Amino acids: CASSPGLAGRQFF.

The chain has TRBV6-7 and TRBJ1-1; a weak D match, TRBD1 (6 bases). TRBV6-7 is identified as an open reading frame with a role that is uncertain. Trimming removed 0 bases at V and 0 bases at J, with 14 bases between. The CDR3 totals 17 residues. CDR3 in amino acids: CASSYSAPGQMNTEAFF. The DNA for the CDR3 is TGTGCCAGCAGTTACTCTGCCCCCGGACAGATGAACACTGAAGCTTTCTTT.

In this sample, this clone turned up once. The rearrangement joins TRBV7-9 to TRBJ1-4; TRBD1 matches 9 bases. The CDR3 is 15 amino acids. The germline V gene has CDR1 SEHNR and CDR2 FQNEAQ (reference sequence). Trimming cost V 5 bases and J 5 bases; bases outside gene matches: 6. In DNA form, the CDR3 reads TGTGCCAGCAGCGAGGCCGGGACAGGGAATGAAAAACTGTTTTTT. Translating gives CASSEAGTGNEKLFF.

This chain links TRBV7-3 with TRBJ2-5, with D tentatively TRBD2 (5 bases). This CDR3 comprises 14 residues. Germline assignment: CDR1 SGHTA and CDR2 FQGTGA. V lost 5 bases and J 3 bases, leaving 13 bases between the germline ends. The chain's CDR3 is CASSRMGAEETQYF. The CDR3 region has the DNA TGTGCCAGCAGCAGGATGGGAGCAGAAGAGACCCAGTACTTC.

The chain recombines TRBV18 with TRBJ1-4; D ambiguous. Trimming stripped 2 bases from V and 6 bases from J, with 19 bases between. Germline V gives CDR1 KGHSH, CDR2 LQKENI. The CDR3 contains 17 residues. CDR3 region: CASSPSVAPLTYEKLFF. CDR3 DNA sequence: TGTGCCAGCTCACCATCCGTAGCGCCTCTCACTTATGAAAAACTGTTTTTT.

The chain has TRBV2 and TRBJ2-1; 7 bases map to TRBD2. CDR3 size: 14 residues. Germline lookup yields CDR1 SNHLY and CDR2 FYNNEI. The V segment lost 6 bases and the J segment 1 base; nucleotides outside the gene matches: 3. CDR3 nucleotide sequence: TGTGCCAGCAGCCAAGCGGGGTCCTACAATGAGCAGTTCTTC. This gives the protein CASSQAGSYNEQFF. The whole variable domain, remainder taken from reference TRBV2 and TRBJ2-1, is EPEVTQTPSHQVTQMGQEVILRCVPISNHLYFYWYRQILGQKVEFLVSFYNNEISEKSEIFDDQFSVERPDGSNFTLKIRSTKLEDSAMYFCASSQAGSYNEQFFGPGTRLTVL.

This clone has a handful of counts. V usage is TRBV6-2 or TRBV6-3 and J usage is TRBJ2-1; no clear D gene. Trimming left V 4 bases short and J 4 bases short, with 5 bases between. The CDR3 has 12 residues. Germline V lookup: CDR1 MNHEY, CDR2 SVGEGT. In DNA form, the CDR3 reads TGTGCCAGCAGTTTGGGGTACAATGAGCAGTTCTTC. Translating gives CASSLGYNEQFF.

The gene calls are TRBV4-3 and TRBJ1-4; 8 bases are a match to TRBD1. Germline CDR1 and CDR2: LGHNA and YSLEER. CDR3 length equals 16 residues. Trimming took 0 bases from V and 6 from J; bases not matched to a gene: 6. CDR3 sequence reads: CASSQDIGQGDEKLFF. CDR3 in DNA: TGCGCCAGCAGCCAAGATATAGGACAGGGTGATGAAAAACTGTTTTTT.

This chain connects TRBV27 to TRBJ1-2; 7 positions match TRBD1. The V gene end was trimmed by 7 bases and the J gene end by 2 bases; junction bases not matched to a gene: 7. This CDR3 contains 14 residues. In germline, CDR1 is MNHEY, CDR2 SMNVEV (reference sequence). The CDR3 protein is CASTPNRGNYGYTF. In DNA, the CDR3 is TGTGCCAGCACTCCAAACAGGGGCAACTATGGCTACACCTTC.

The chain carries TRBV7-8 and TRBJ1-2; D perhaps matches TRBD1 (6 bases). CDR1 is SGHVS and CDR2 is FQNEAQ in the germline V gene. The CDR3 is 13 amino acids. V was cut by 3 bases and J by 7 bases, with 12 bases left in between. The CDR3 bases are TGTGCCAGCAGCTTCTTCGGGGGCAGTGGCTACACCTTC. This codes for CASSFFGGSGYTF.

CDR3 in amino acids: CASTTTARDVGYTF. DNA of the CDR3: TGTGCCAGTACCACCACCGCTAGGGATGTTGGCTACACCTTC. V usage is TRBV19 and J usage is TRBJ1-2, with no clear D. Trimming left V 7 bases short and J 7 bases short, with 19 bases between. CDR1 is LNHDA, CDR2 SQIVND, per germline (reference sequence). CDR3 length: 14 amino acids.

The V call is TRBV6-2 or TRBV6-3, the J call TRBJ2-2; tentatively, D is TRBD2 (6 bases). CDR3 length: 17 amino acids. Trimming took 0 bases from V and 2 from J, leaving 13 bases between them. Germline V CDR1 and CDR2: MNHEY, SVGEGT. DNA for the CDR3: TGTGCCAGCAGTTACTCGAAGTCCGGGAGAAACACCGGGGAGCTGTTTTTT. Protein sequence: CASSYSKSGRNTGELFF.

As concerns this clone: This sample includes further DNA sequences coding for the same CDR3. The rearrangement links TRBV12-3 or TRBV12-4 to TRBJ1-1; weak D call: TRBD1 (5 bases). Trimming left V 5 bases short and J 2 bases short, with 9 bases between. This CDR3 comprises 13 residues. The CDR3 DNA follows: TGTGCCAGCAGTCTGGGGCCCAACACTGAAGCTTTCTTT. It encodes CASSLGPNTEAFF.

This clone showed up just once. V and J are TRBV14 and TRBJ1-3; TRBD1 is a possible D gene (5 bases). The CDR3 has 14 amino acids. Trimming stripped 0 bases from V and 3 bases from J, with 6 bases between. The germline CDR1 and CDR2 sequences are SGHDN and FVKESK. The CDR3 loop reads CASSQEGGGNTIYF. As DNA, the CDR3 is TGTGCCAGCAGCCAAGAGGGGGGTGGAAACACCATATATTTT.

The chain recombines TRBV10-3 with TRBJ2-1, with TRBD1 matching over 10 bases. Germline V lookup: CDR1 ENHRY, CDR2 SYGVKD. V lost 10 bases to trimming and J lost 5 bases; unmatched junction nucleotides: 11. The CDR3 covers 15 residues. For the CDR3, the DNA is TGTGCCAGCTTAAGGGGGACAGGGGTTAACAATGAGCAGTTCTTC. Protein product: CASLRGTGVNNEQFF.

This clone was detected once. Other DNA sequences in this specimen translate into the identical CDR3. This chain uses TRBV2 with TRBJ1-3, with D uncertain. The CDR3 is 14 residues long. Deletions cut 1 base from V and 0 bases from J, with 4 bases between. From germline, CDR1 is SNHLY and CDR2 FYNNEI. The CDR3 nucleotides are TGTGCCAGCAGTGAAGGCGGCTCTGGAAACACCATATATTTT. Protein sequence: CASSEGGSGNTIYF.

The chain couples TRBV9 to TRBJ1-2; D not certain. V was cut by 0 bases and J by 6 bases, with 9 bases left in between. This CDR3 has 13 amino acids. CDR1 is SGDLS, CDR2 YYNGEE, per germline. The CDR3 DNA follows: TGTGCCAGCAGCGTAGCGGGATATCATGGCTACACCTTC. This gives the protein CASSVAGYHGYTF.

The chain couples TRBV6-5 to TRBJ1-3, with D hard to call. The V end lost 7 bases, the J end lost 2 bases, and 9 bases lay between the germline ends. In germline, CDR1 is MNHEY, CDR2 SVGAGI. There are 13 residues in the CDR3. CDR3 sequence reads: CASKVGAGNTIYF. Written as DNA, the CDR3 is TGTGCCAGCAAGGTGGGAGCTGGAAACACCATATATTTT.

V gene TRBV11-2 combines with J gene TRBJ1-2; D gene unclear. The CDR3 has 13 residues. Germline V CDR1 and CDR2: SGHAT, FQNNGV. Trimming took off 1 base at V and 4 bases at J, with 7 bases between the two ends. CDR3 sequence reads: CASSLGGRYGYTF. DNA for the CDR3: TGTGCCAGCAGCTTAGGAGGACGCTATGGCTACACCTTC.

This rearrangement joins TRBV7-2 to TRBJ1-6; 9 bases match TRBD1. The germline V gene has CDR1 SGHTA and CDR2 FQGNSA. V was pared by 5 bases and J by 8 bases, with 4 bases of the junction left unmatched. The CDR3 runs to 14 residues. The CDR3 is CASSLRTGDSPLHF. The CDR3 nucleotides read TGTGCCAGCAGCCTAAGGACAGGGGATTCACCCCTCCACTTT.

The rearrangement links TRBV30 to TRBJ2-7, with 7 nucleotides matching TRBD1. The CDR3 loop spans 13 amino acids. The V gene end was trimmed by 3 bases and the J gene end by 2 bases; junction bases not matched to a gene: 4. Germline CDR1 reads GTSNPN; CDR2 reads SVGIG (reference sequence). CDR3 loop: CAWRWTGTYEQYF. The CDR3 bases are TGTGCCTGGAGGTGGACAGGAACCTACGAGCAGTACTTC.

V and J are TRBV5-1 and TRBJ2-1; the D gene is possibly TRBD1 (6 bases). There are 15 residues in the CDR3. Germline-derived CDR1 and CDR2 are SGHRS and YFSETQ. Deletions cut 2 bases from V and 0 bases from J, with 9 bases between. CDR3 in amino acids: CASSLQDSSYNEQFF. Written as DNA, the CDR3 is TGCGCCAGCAGCTTACAGGACAGCTCCTACAATGAGCAGTTCTTC.

On this clone: Germline is not matched at one junction end, which may reflect a read error. The chain has TRBV7-6 and TRBJ2-1; 7 bases agree with TRBD2. Germline V CDR1 and CDR2: SGHVS, FNYEAQ. The CDR3 consists of 16 residues. CDR3 residues: CASILVCLAENNEQFF. The CDR3 DNA reads as TGTGCCAGCATCTTAGTCTGTCTAGCGGAAAACAATGAGCAGTTCTTC.

The rearrangement joins TRBV28 to TRBJ1-4; perhaps TRBD1 as D (6 bases). Germline CDR1 is MDHEN and CDR2 is SYDVKM. The CDR3 has 18 amino acids. V lost 1 base to trimming and J lost 6 bases, with 21 bases between them. The CDR3 DNA is TGTGCCAGCAGTTTATTGGGAGGGGACACAGGATGGTATGAAAAACTGTTTTTT. Translated, it gives CASSLLGGDTGWYEKLFF.

Concerning this clone itself: Other DNA variants within this sample encode the same CDR3. The chain combines TRBV30 with TRBJ2-7; D remains ambiguous. Germline CDR1 GTSNPN, CDR2 SVGIG (reference sequence). V was pared by 0 bases and J by 1 base, with 1 base between. This CDR3 comprises 11 residues. The CDR3 sequence is CAWSVSYEQYF. The CDR3 DNA follows: TGTGCCTGGAGTGTATCCTACGAGCAGTACTTC.